The 14 T cell receptor beta chains given below trace back to one sample, sequenced in a study of patients and donors after allogeneic stem cell transplantation (dated by TCRdb to 2020 to 2021). Libraries came from RT-PCR. The sequencer listed for this sample is NextSeq 550. TCRdb applied fastp at Q25 and MiXCR to the public reads, then kept only in-frame beta chains. Rows with one shared CDR3 protein collapse into an entry with the most common genes and DNA. The sample records over 400,000 distinct CDR3 sequences, 16% of which are singletons. The ten largest account for less than 9.5% of the sample. The sequenced material came from blood, either unsorted or a sorted T cell fraction (not recorded which). The receptor set was obtained from a human donor who was either an allogeneic HSCT recipient or a stem cell or donor lymphocyte infusion donor (not recorded which). It is not recorded whose cells these are; they may come from a transplant donor.

The chain combines TRBV6-1 with TRBJ1-5; 10 bases map to TRBD1. CDR1 is MNHNS, CDR2 SASEGT, per germline. CDR3 length: 16 amino acids. V trimming: 8 bases; J trimming: 7 bases; junction bases outside the gene matches: 14. In DNA, the CDR3 is TGTGCCAGCGCTCAGTACGGGACAGGGGTGAAACAGCCCCAGCATTTT. It codes for CASAQYGTGVKQPQHF.

The chain couples TRBV11-1 to TRBJ2-7; 9 bases fit TRBD1. The germline V gene encodes CDR1 SGHAT and CDR2 FQDESV (reference sequence). This CDR3 has 15 amino acids. Unmatched junction bases numbered 6, after V lost 4 bases and J lost 2 bases. CDR3 in amino acids: CASSSPGQGTYEQYF. Written as DNA, the CDR3 is TGTGCCAGCAGCTCACCGGGACAGGGTACCTACGAGCAGTACTTC.

The chain couples TRBV9 to TRBJ1-1; D is ambiguous. Germline lookup yields CDR1 SGDLS and CDR2 YYNGEE. This CDR3 comprises 14 residues. Trimming took off 4 bases at V and 5 bases at J, with 15 bases between the two ends. The CDR3 DNA follows: TGTGCCAGCAGCCCAACCTCGTCGGGAACTGAAGCTTTCTTT. This translates into CASSPTSSGTEAFF. Combining the CDR3 with reference TRBV9 and TRBJ1-1 gives the whole variable domain DSGVTQTPKHLITATGQRVTLRCSPRSGDLSVYWYQQSLDQGLQFLIQYYNGEERAKGNILERFSAQQFPDLHSELNLSSLELGDSALYFCASSPTSSGTEAFFGQGTRLTVV.

In this sample, this clonotype turned up many times. J is TRBJ2-5 and V is TRBV20-1, with unresolved D. The germline V gene has CDR1 DFQATT and CDR2 SNEGSKA (reference sequence). The V gene lost 1 base and the J gene lost 1 base, with 13 bases spanning the gap. There are 15 residues in the CDR3. The CDR3 reads CSARGIAVFQETQYF. CDR3 nucleotide sequence: TGCAGTGCTAGAGGGATAGCAGTCTTCCAAGAGACCCAGTACTTC.

This clonotype has a count of ten or more. The rearrangement links TRBV20-1 to TRBJ1-4; D is perhaps TRBD1 (5 bases). This CDR3 spans 14 amino acids. From germline, CDR1 is DFQATT and CDR2 SNEGSKA (reference sequence). Trimming pared 3 bases from V and 0 bases from J, leaving 8 bases between. CDR3 sequence reads: CSARGGTTNEKLFF. The CDR3 nucleotides are TGCAGTGCTAGGGGGGGAACAACTAATGAAAAACTGTTTTTT.

This clonotype appeared many times. The rearrangement joins TRBV5-1 to TRBJ2-1; 12 nucleotides agree with TRBD2. The CDR3 totals 16 residues. The germline CDR1 and CDR2 sequences are SGHRS and YFSETQ. Germline trimming cut 4 bases from V and 2 bases from J; bases unmatched to any gene: 4. The CDR3 reads CASSARLAGAYNEQFF. The CDR3, as DNA: TGCGCCAGCAGCGCCCGACTAGCGGGGGCCTACAATGAGCAGTTCTTC.

The chain employs TRBV20-1 and TRBJ2-1, with TRBD2 matching 11 bases. The J segment lost 3 bases and the V segment lost 4 bases, leaving 5 bases of the junction unmatched. This CDR3 is 15 amino acids long. Germline V CDR1 and CDR2: DFQATT, SNEGSKA (reference sequence). CDR3 sequence reads: CSAKPGLAVYNEQFF. CDR3 sequence (DNA): TGCAGTGCTAAACCGGGACTAGCGGTCTACAATGAGCAGTTCTTC.

This clonotype has only a few counts. The rearrangement links TRBV5-1 to TRBJ2-6; D not certain. The CDR3 covers 15 residues. In germline, CDR1 is SGHRS, CDR2 YFSETQ. Trimming removed 1 base from V and 0 bases from J, with 5 bases in between. CDR3 sequence (DNA): TGCGCCAGCAGCTTGTCCCACTCTGGGGCCAACGTCCTGACTTTC. Protein sequence: CASSLSHSGANVLTF.

In its sample, this clonotype was seen a few times. The J gene is TRBJ1-2, the V gene TRBV12-3 or TRBV12-4; 9 bases are a match to TRBD1. V shed 4 bases and J 6 bases; nucleotides not matched to a gene: 6. The CDR3 has 14 residues. The CDR3 here is CASSYRDRVNGYTF. In DNA, the CDR3 is TGTGCCAGCAGTTACCGGGACAGGGTGAATGGCTACACCTTC.

This clonotype was observed at least ten times. The V gene is TRBV5-1, the J gene TRBJ2-2; no clear D gene. Germline CDR1 and CDR2: SGHRS and YFSETQ. This CDR3 comprises 12 residues. The V end was cut by 2 bases, the J end by 4 bases, with 3 bases between. In nucleotides, the CDR3 is TGCGCCAGCAGCTTCCCCACCGGGGAGCTGTTTTTT. Protein product: CASSFPTGELFF.

This clonotype has more than one count but fewer than ten. The chain uses TRBV12-3 or TRBV12-4 and TRBJ2-7; 8 positions match TRBD1. The CDR3 runs 15 residues. Trimming at V came to 5 bases and at J to 0 bases, leaving 6 bases not matched to a gene. CDR3 nucleotide sequence: TGTGCCAGCAGTAGGACAGGGTCGGGCTCCTACGAGCAGTACTTC. This sequence encodes CASSRTGSGSYEQYF.

The sample holds a few counts of this clonotype. This chain links TRBV5-6 with TRBJ2-3; the D gene is possibly TRBD1 (7 bases). V was shortened by 0 bases and J by 3 bases, with 14 bases between the two germline ends. Germline lookup yields CDR1 SGHDT and CDR2 YYEEEE. The CDR3 is 16 residues long. The CDR3 sequence is CASSLGRGTATDTQYF. The CDR3 bases are TGTGCCAGCAGCTTGGGTCGGGGGACAGCAACAGATACGCAGTATTTT.

In its sample, this clonotype was seen a few times. The V and J genes are TRBV6-5 and TRBJ2-5, with 7 positions matching TRBD2. The V and J ends lost 0 bases and 5 bases, in that order; junction bases with no gene match: 6. CDR1 MNHEY and CDR2 SVGAGI come from the germline V gene. The CDR3 length is 15 residues. The CDR3 nucleotides read TGTGCCAGCAGTTACTCGAAAGCGGGGAGGGAGACCCAGTACTTC. Translation: CASSYSKAGRETQYF.

The chain has TRBV20-1 and TRBJ1-2, with D tentatively TRBD1 (6 bases). Germline V gene data show CDR1 as DFQATT and CDR2 as SNEGSKA (reference sequence). V was trimmed by 6 bases and J by 10 bases, leaving 12 bases between them. The CDR3 runs to 10 residues. This CDR3 is CSAFYRDYTF. The CDR3 region has the DNA TGCAGTGCGTTCTACAGGGACTACACCTTC.